The 27 T cell receptor beta chains below all came from one sample that was sequenced in a study of blood T cell repertoires in COVID-19. Profiled with immunoSEQ multiplex PCR; TCRdb holds only in-frame clones, not every one. The data contain 34,000 or so clones, 85% to 95% of them seen just once; the ten biggest clones take up around two fifths. The sample comprised peripheral blood. The receptors stem from a man aged 55-75 years with active or convalescent COVID-19.

The CDR3 DNA follows: TGTGCCAGCAGTGAGACAGGGTATCAGGACAATGAGCAGTTCTTC. Its translation is CASSETGYQDNEQFF. The rearrangement joins TRBV25-1 to TRBJ2-1, with 7 bases fitting TRBD1. Germline V lookup: CDR1 MGHDK, CDR2 SYGVNS. J was trimmed by 5 bases and V by 3 bases; bases with no gene match: 7. This CDR3 is 15 amino acids long. Combining the CDR3 with reference TRBV25-1 and TRBJ2-1 gives the whole variable domain EADIYQTPRYLVIGTGKKITLECSQTMGHDKMYWYQQDPGMELHLIHYSYGVNSTEKGDLSSESTVSRIRTEHFPLTLESARPSHTSQYLCASSETGYQDNEQFFGPGTRLTVL.

The CDR3, as DNA: TGTGCCAGCAGCTTAGCACAGGGGGCCACTGAAGCTTTCTTT. Amino acids: CASSLAQGATEAFF. The chain combines TRBV11-2 with TRBJ1-1; TRBD1 matches 9 bases. Per germline, CDR1 SGHAT and CDR2 FQNNGV. Unmatched junction bases numbered 1, after V lost 1 base and J lost 4 bases. This CDR3 spans 14 amino acids.

The rearrangement uses TRBV7-2 and TRBJ1-1, with D tentatively TRBD1 (5 bases). This CDR3 region has 14 residues. V was shortened by 3 bases and J by 1 base, with 9 bases between the two germline ends. Germline assignment: CDR1 SGHTA and CDR2 FQGNSA. The CDR3 coding sequence is TGTGCCAGCAGCTTCCAGGGTTCGAACACTGAAGCTTTCTTT. Translation gives CASSFQGSNTEAFF.

V usage is TRBV4-3 and J usage is TRBJ2-7; 12 positions agree with TRBD2. V trimming: 0 bases; J trimming: 4 bases; junction bases outside the gene matches: 10. The germline V gene encodes CDR1 LGHNA and CDR2 YSLEER. This CDR3 region has 18 residues. CDR3 region: CASSQDGLAGGPGYEQYF. The CDR3 DNA reads as TGCGCCAGCAGCCAAGATGGGCTAGCGGGAGGGCCTGGTTACGAGCAGTACTTC.

A single count supports this clone. This chain joins TRBV6-5 and TRBJ2-2; TRBD1 might be the D (6 bases). The CDR3 consists of 15 residues. CDR1 and CDR2 (germline): MNHEY, SVGAGI. V lost 8 bases and J lost 1, with 14 bases in between. The CDR3 region has the DNA TGTGCCAGCCTACCCAGGGGAAGGAACACCGGGGAGCTGTTTTTT. Residues: CASLPRGRNTGELFF.

V and J are TRBV19 and TRBJ1-5; the match to TRBD1 covers 10 bases. The ends lost 9 bases at V and 5 bases at J; junction bases unmatched: 10. The CDR3 is made up of 15 amino acids. Germline V gene sequence: CDR1 LNHDA, CDR2 SQIVND (reference sequence). The CDR3 sequence is CASAWTGGEDQPQHF. CDR3 DNA sequence: TGTGCCAGCGCATGGACAGGGGGTGAAGATCAGCCCCAGCATTTT.

The chain couples TRBV28 to TRBJ2-7, with TRBD2 as a possible D gene (6 bases). CDR3 length equals 17 residues. V was cut by 3 bases and J by 5 bases, with 23 bases left in between. CDR1 and CDR2 (germline): MDHEN, SYDVKM. The CDR3 DNA reads as TGTGCCAGCAGTTTGGGCGGGGTTCCTAGCGCGGGCCACGAGCAGTACTTC. Its translation is CASSLGGVPSAGHEQYF.

The chain employs TRBV20-1 and TRBJ2-5; D gene unclear. Germline CDR1 reads DFQATT; CDR2 reads SNEGSKA (reference sequence). This CDR3 has 11 amino acids. The ends were cut back, 3 bases at V and 6 bases at J, with 8 bases in the middle. CDR3 region: CSARRSKTQYF. CDR3 nucleotides: TGCAGTGCTAGGCGGAGTAAGACCCAGTACTTC.

The chain is built from TRBV28 and TRBJ1-5, with D perhaps TRBD1 (6 bases). Germline assignment: CDR1 MDHEN and CDR2 SYDVKM. The V end was cut by 2 bases, the J end by 4 bases, with 18 bases between. CDR3 length: 17 residues. CDR3 nucleotide sequence: TGTGCCAGCAGTTTAGCCTTCGCAGGGGATCGAAATCAGCCCCAGCATTTT. It encodes CASSLAFAGDRNQPQHF.

This clone appeared once. V is TRBV6-2 or TRBV6-3 and J is TRBJ2-4, with D perhaps matching TRBD2 (5 bases). There are 13 residues in the CDR3. CDR1 and CDR2 (germline): MNHEY, SVGEGT. The ends were cut back, 6 bases at V and 6 bases at J, with 12 bases in the middle. The CDR3: CASSPRVLNIQYF. The CDR3 DNA reads TGTGCCAGCAGCCCGAGGGTCTTAAACATTCAGTACTTC.

The J gene is TRBJ2-1, the V gene TRBV13; D gene ambiguous. The germline V gene has CDR1 PRHDT and CDR2 FYEKMQ (reference sequence). Trimming removed 0 bases at V and 4 bases at J, with 16 bases between. The CDR3 consists of 17 residues. The CDR3 loop is CASSLGPLGRPYNEQFF. The CDR3 DNA sequence: TGTGCCAGCAGCTTAGGCCCCCTTGGCAGGCCTTACAATGAGCAGTTCTTC. The variable domain in full, completed from reference TRBV13 and TRBJ2-1, reads AAGVIQSPRHLIKEKRETATLKCYPIPRHDTVYWYQQGPGQDPQFLISFYEKMQSDKGSIPDRFSAQQFSDYHSELNMSSLELGDSALYFCASSLGPLGRPYNEQFFGPGTRLTVL.

This chain joins TRBV5-4 and TRBJ2-1; TRBD2 matches 13 bases. J lost 7 bases, V lost 4 bases, and 11 bases had no gene match. From germline, CDR1 is SGHNT and CDR2 YYREEE (reference sequence). This CDR3 has 17 amino acids. CDR3 sequence: CASSPGLAGAWGNEQFF. CDR3 in DNA: TGTGCCAGCAGCCCCGGACTAGCGGGGGCCTGGGGGAATGAGCAGTTCTTC.

The rearrangement joins TRBV29-1 to TRBJ2-5, with 7 bases fitting TRBD1. V dropped 3 bases and J dropped 4; count of bases not matched to a gene: 8. The CDR3 sequence is 14 residues long. CDR1 is SQVTM, CDR2 ANQGSEA, per germline. The CDR3 sequence is CSVDGTADRETQYF. In DNA form, the CDR3 reads TGCAGCGTTGACGGGACAGCGGACAGAGAGACCCAGTACTTC.

The chain has TRBV2 and TRBJ2-1, with 9 bases that match TRBD2. The germline gives CDR1 SNHLY, CDR2 FYNNEI. CDR3 size: 17 residues. V shed 4 bases, J shed 7 bases, and the junction held 14 bases outside the gene matches. In DNA form, the CDR3 reads TGTGCCAGCAGTGGGCCCTCGGGGCTAGCGGGACCGAATGAGCAGTTCTTC. It is translated as CASSGPSGLAGPNEQFF. The entire variable domain, with the rest obtained from reference TRBV2 and TRBJ2-1, is as follows: EPEVTQTPSHQVTQMGQEVILRCVPISNHLYFYWYRQILGQKVEFLVSFYNNEISEKSEIFDDQFSVERPDGSNFTLKIRSTKLEDSAMYFCASSGPSGLAGPNEQFFGPGTRLTVL.

V is TRBV15 and J is TRBJ2-1; TRBD2 agrees at 11 bases. CDR1 LNHNV and CDR2 YYDKDF come from the germline V gene (reference sequence). The J segment lost 8 bases and the V segment lost 5 bases, leaving 8 bases of the junction unmatched. This CDR3 comprises 15 residues. CDR3 bases: TGTGCCACCAGCCTTCTAGCGGGAGGTCTCTATGAGCAGTTCTTC. Translated: CATSLLAGGLYEQFF.

This clone was seen once. This rearrangement joins TRBV3-1 (or the pseudogene TRBV3-2) to TRBJ2-7; TRBD1 matches 8 bases. CDR1 and CDR2 from the germline V gene are LGHDT and YNNKEL (reference sequence). The CDR3 is 13 amino acids. V lost 7 bases and J lost 1; bases outside the gene matches: 3. The DNA for the CDR3 is TGTGCCAGCAACCGACAGGGGTCCTACGAGCAGTACTTC. Translating gives CASNRQGSYEQYF.

The J gene is TRBJ1-2, the V gene TRBV11-2; D gene ambiguous. This CDR3 has 13 residues. Germline V gene sequence: CDR1 SGHAT, CDR2 FQNNGV. V dropped 3 bases and J dropped 6 bases, with 11 bases sitting between them. The DNA of the CDR3 is TGTGCCAGCAGCTTTGGGCAAGTAGATGGCTACACCTTC. Protein product: CASSFGQVDGYTF.

This chain connects TRBV5-4 to TRBJ1-2; 9 bases are shared with TRBD1. This CDR3 comprises 14 residues. Losses at the gene ends were 1 base for V and 8 bases for J; bases not matched to a gene: 6. Germline V gene data show CDR1 as SGHNT and CDR2 as YYREEE (reference sequence). Here the CDR3 DNA reads TGTGCCAGCAGCTTGACAGGGGGCGGCTACGGCTACACCTTC. Translated, it gives CASSLTGGGYGYTF.

The chain links TRBV21-1 to TRBJ1-3; whether TRBD1, the table's D call, matches the DNA was not checked. TRBV21-1 is designated a pseudogene. The length of the CDR3 is 15 residues. CDR3 region: CASSKGTELGNTIYF. In DNA form, the CDR3 reads TGTGCCAGCTCAAAGGGGACAGAGCTTGGAAACACCATATATTTT.

The chain combines TRBV28 with TRBJ1-2; 7 bases line up with TRBD1. The CDR3 totals 17 residues. Germline CDR1 and CDR2: MDHEN and SYDVKM. With 4 bases clipped from V and 3 bases from J, the junction kept 14 bases outside the gene matches. Here the CDR3 DNA reads TGTGCCAGCAGTTCTGGGATTTATAGGGACAGCCACTATGGCTACACCTTC. Translating gives CASSSGIYRDSHYGYTF.

The J gene is TRBJ2-3, the V gene TRBV28; 13 positions agree with TRBD2. Germline CDR1 and CDR2: MDHEN and SYDVKM. The CDR3 has 15 amino acids. With 8 bases clipped from V and 6 bases from J, the junction kept 8 bases outside the gene matches. The CDR3 coding sequence is TGTGCCAGCCGACGAACTAGCGGGAGGGGGGATACGCAGTATTTT. It specifies CASRRTSGRGDTQYF.

This clone showed up just a few times. The chain combines TRBV6-5 with TRBJ2-7, with D perhaps matching TRBD1 (6 bases). The CDR3 contains 12 residues. Germline CDR1 is MNHEY and CDR2 is SVGAGI. V was pared by 4 bases and J by 5 bases, with 9 bases between. The CDR3 sequence is CASSSTGNEQYF. The CDR3 bases are TGTGCCAGCAGTTCGACAGGAAACGAGCAGTACTTC.

The chain couples TRBV6-6 to TRBJ2-3, with D tentatively TRBD2 (5 bases). The CDR3 is 15 residues long. V lost 4 bases, J lost 4 bases, and 15 bases lay in between. The germline CDR1 and CDR2 sequences are MNHNY and SVGAGI (reference sequence). As DNA, the CDR3 is TGTGCCAGCAGTTGGACTCCTTCTCGGGCAGATACGCAGTATTTT. It is translated as CASSWTPSRADTQYF.

The CDR3 nucleotides are TGTGCCAGCAGTGAAGCGGGGCCTAGCGGAGCTCCCAATGAGCAGTTCTTC. This gives the protein CASSEAGPSGAPNEQFF. The rearrangement joins TRBV6-1 to TRBJ2-1, with TRBD2 matching over 7 bases. The CDR3 runs 17 residues. Germline values: CDR1 MNHNS, CDR2 SASEGT. Germline trimming cut 0 bases from V and 6 bases from J; bases unmatched to any gene: 11.

This chain connects TRBV6-5 to TRBJ2-1; 10 nucleotides agree with TRBD2. The germline V gene has CDR1 MNHEY and CDR2 SVGAGI. The V segment lost 4 bases and the J segment 2 bases; nucleotides outside the gene matches: 5. The CDR3 consists of 16 residues. This CDR3 is CASSSGTSDTYNEQFF. Written as DNA, the CDR3 is TGTGCCAGCAGTTCCGGGACTAGCGATACCTACAATGAGCAGTTCTTC.

This clone turned up a few times. This chain links TRBV6-2 or TRBV6-3 with TRBJ2-4, with TRBD1 matching over 8 bases. Germline loops: CDR1 MNHEY, CDR2 SVGEGT. Unmatched junction bases numbered 5, after V lost 2 bases and J lost 8 bases. This CDR3 spans 14 amino acids. The CDR3 is CASSYQGAPDIQYF. For the CDR3, the DNA is TGTGCCAGCAGTTACCAGGGGGCGCCGGACATTCAGTACTTC.

V usage is TRBV5-1 and J usage is TRBJ1-4; 9 bases line up with TRBD1. CDR1 and CDR2 from the germline V gene are SGHRS and YFSETQ. The length of the CDR3 is 14 residues. V gave up 4 bases and J gave up 7 bases; unmatched junction bases: 5. In nucleotides, the CDR3 is TGCGCCAGCAGCCTCGGGACAGGGCTTGAAAAACTGTTTTTT. The encoded protein is CASSLGTGLEKLFF.